This T cell receptor beta chain was found in a study of CD8+ T cells in alopecia areata. Treatment of the sample: oral pan-JAK inhibitor, 5-10 mg twice daily. The sorting of PBMCs gave CD4+ and CD8+ T cells. Reverse transcription of extracted RNA yielded cDNA, which provided the sequencing template. Some clones are missing from TCRdb's copy, which holds only in-frame ones; the method was immunoSEQ multiplex PCR. The repertoire holds about 210,000 clones, with 40% to 55% as singletons. The TCR originated in a human donor with alopecia areata. The sequenced sample was CD4+ T cells sorted from blood, obtained at approximately week 39, from a patient treated with tofacitinib.

CDR3 DNA: TGTGCCTGGAGTCCCGACAGGGGGAACACTGAAGCTTTCTTT. Its protein is CAWSPDRGNTEAFF. This chain links TRBV30 with TRBJ1-1, with TRBD1 matching 8 bases. Germline assignment: CDR1 GTSNPN and CDR2 SVGIG (reference sequence). V was pared by 2 bases and J by 1 base, with 3 bases of the junction left unmatched. This CDR3 is 14 amino acids long.